The T cell receptor (beta chain) under discussion was sequenced for a study of T cells in Graves' hyperthyroidism and ophthalmopathy. At the level of the study: Peripheral blood samples were taken at initial diagnosis, prior to any treatment.

The study left out patients who had uncontrolled infection, other autoimmune disease, pregnancy or lactation. What was amplified from RNA transcripts were TCR beta CDR3 regions. The HTBI primer set drove a first-round RT-PCR of the TCR CDR3. TCRdb redid the calling of the multiplex PCR reads with MiXCR, one entry per CDR3 protein. The profile shows under 250,000 distinct CDR3 sequences, more than 15% of them singletons. On this clonotype: Its antigen remains unidentified.

After removal of 7 bases from V and 4 bases from J, the junction contained 11 bases not matched to a gene. The germline CDR1 and CDR2 sequences are MNHNS and SASEGT. The CDR3 is 15 amino acids. Study-level points and caveats: Most clonotypes expanded in the thyroid (above 0.001) were also present in blood. Ophthalmopathy was predicted by the model a median of about six months ahead of onset.

The chain links TRBV6-1 to TRBJ1-2; 8 bases match TRBD1. This TCR was sampled from a man aged 45-60 years with Graves' hyperthyroidism. Sequences were obtained from blood. The CDR3 here is CASTQSTGATYGYTF. The CDR3, as DNA: TGTGCCAGCACCCAATCGACAGGGGCGACCTATGGCTACACCTTC.